These T cell receptor beta chains were read from a single sample in a study of cytomegalovirus exposure and HLA in healthy donors. TCRdb keeps only in-frame clones here, not all; method: immunoSEQ multiplex PCR. Of about 150,000 clones in the sample, around two thirds were seen once. Sequences were obtained from PBMCs. These receptors were taken from a man aged 30 to 39 in good health and CMV-seropositive. Both conserved end residues are part of each CDR3. Each record gives: V gene, clone size, D gene, J gene, CDR3 DNA, CDR3 protein. D genes are given only for firm matches. A row's size may be missing; if present it is once, few, many or a size class.

v_gene: TRBV14; abundance: -; d_gene: TRBD1; j_gene: TRBJ2-5; CDR3nt: TGTGCCACCGGGGCGGAGGTGACAGGGTGGGAGGAGACCCAGTACTTC; CDR3aa: CATGAEVTGWEETQYF
v_gene: TRBV5-1; abundance: few; d_gene: -; j_gene: TRBJ2-6; CDR3nt: TGCGCCAGCAGCTTGCGACTCCAGCGCTCTGGGGCCAACGTCCTGACTTTC; CDR3aa: CASSLRLQRSGANVLTF
v_gene: TRBV11-3; abundance: -; d_gene: -; j_gene: TRBJ2-1; CDR3nt: TGTGCCAGCAGCTTAGCCAGCTCCGGAGGGGGGGCCTACAATGAGCAGTTCTTC; CDR3aa: CASSLASSGGGAYNEQFF
v_gene: TRBV18; abundance: once; d_gene: -; j_gene: TRBJ2-5; CDR3nt: TGTGCCAGCTCATCGAACAGGCTCATGGCCCAGTACTTC; CDR3aa: CASSSNRLMAQYF
v_gene: TRBV30; abundance: -; d_gene: TRBD1; j_gene: TRBJ1-5; CDR3nt: TGTGCCTGGAGTGTAGGGACAGGGGGCGCCGGGAAACAGCCCCAGCATTTT; CDR3aa: CAWSVGTGGAGKQPQHF
v_gene: TRBV11-2; abundance: -; d_gene: -; j_gene: TRBJ2-7; CDR3nt: TGTGCCAGCAGCTTAGCTCGTTCCAGCTCCTACGAGCAGTACTTC; CDR3aa: CASSLARSSSYEQYF
v_gene: TRBV19; abundance: -; d_gene: -; j_gene: TRBJ2-6; CDR3nt: TGTGCCAGCGAAAACCTATCTGGGGCCAACGTCCTGACTTTC; CDR3aa: CASENLSGANVLTF
v_gene: TRBV4-1; abundance: -; d_gene: TRBD2; j_gene: TRBJ2-5; CDR3nt: TGCGCCAGCAGCCAAGGGCTACGTGGGGAGGGGACCCAGTACTTC; CDR3aa: CASSQGLRGEGTQYF
v_gene: TRBV27; abundance: few; d_gene: -; j_gene: TRBJ2-5; CDR3nt: TGTGCCAGCAAAAGGGGCCAGACCCAGTACTTC; CDR3aa: CASKRGQTQYF
v_gene: TRBV28; abundance: -; d_gene: -; j_gene: TRBJ1-2; CDR3nt: TGTGCCAGCAGCATTAACTATGGCTACACCTTC; CDR3aa: CASSINYGYTF
v_gene: TRBV27; abundance: -; d_gene: -; j_gene: TRBJ2-1; CDR3nt: TGTGCCAGCAGTGGGGCTGCCCAGTCATACTACAATGAGCAGTTCTTC; CDR3aa: CASSGAAQSYYNEQFF
v_gene: TRBV23-1; abundance: -; d_gene: TRBD1; j_gene: TRBJ1-1; CDR3nt: TGCGCCAGCACCTCAGGGGGCGTTTGGCGGACTGAAGCTTTCTTT; CDR3aa: CASTSGGVWRTEAFF
v_gene: TRBV5-1; abundance: -; d_gene: TRBD2; j_gene: TRBJ2-1; CDR3nt: TGCGCCAGCAGCAAAGGACTAGCGGGAGGGTATAATGAGCAGTTCTTC; CDR3aa: CASSKGLAGGYNEQFF
v_gene: TRBV6-6; abundance: -; d_gene: -; j_gene: TRBJ1-2; CDR3nt: TGTGCCAGCAGTACCGGGGACACCACTGGCTATGGCTACACCTTC; CDR3aa: CASSTGDTTGYGYTF
v_gene: TRBV18; abundance: -; d_gene: TRBD1; j_gene: TRBJ2-3; CDR3nt: TGTGCCAGCTCACAGACAGGGGAAACAGATACGCAGTATTTT; CDR3aa: CASSQTGETDTQYF
v_gene: TRBV10-2; abundance: -; d_gene: -; j_gene: TRBJ2-7; CDR3nt: TGCGCCAGCAGTGAGAGCTGGACAGCCCACTTC; CDR3aa: CASSESWTAHF
v_gene: TRBV30; abundance: few; d_gene: TRBD2; j_gene: TRBJ2-1; CDR3nt: TGTGCCTGGAGTCCAGGACTAGAGAATGAGCAGTTCTTC; CDR3aa: CAWSPGLENEQFF
v_gene: TRBV5-1; abundance: -; d_gene: TRBD2; j_gene: TRBJ2-2; CDR3nt: TGCGCCAGCAGAGCGGGGAAGGTCACCGGGGAGCTGTTTTTT; CDR3aa: CASRAGKVTGELFF
v_gene: TRBV5-1; abundance: -; d_gene: TRBD2; j_gene: TRBJ2-1; CDR3nt: TGCGCCAGCAGCTTCGGGGGGGATGAGCAGTTCTTC; CDR3aa: CASSFGGDEQFF
v_gene: TRBV19; abundance: -; d_gene: TRBD2; j_gene: TRBJ2-7; CDR3nt: TGTGCCAGTAGTATAGGGCTAGCGGGAGGAAACGAGCAGTACTTC; CDR3aa: CASSIGLAGGNEQYF
v_gene: TRBV4-1; abundance: -; d_gene: TRBD1; j_gene: TRBJ1-2; CDR3nt: TGCGCCAGCAGTCGCCAGGGGGGTGGCTACACCTTC; CDR3aa: CASSRQGGGYTF
v_gene: TRBV28; abundance: -; d_gene: TRBD2; j_gene: TRBJ2-1; CDR3nt: TGTGCCAGCAGTTTTCGGCTAGCGGGAGTCAATGAGCAGTTCTTC; CDR3aa: CASSFRLAGVNEQFF
v_gene: TRBV20-1; abundance: few; d_gene: TRBD1; j_gene: TRBJ1-4; CDR3nt: TGCAGTGCCTGGGACAGGGGACTGTTTTTT; CDR3aa: CSAWDRGLFF
v_gene: TRBV28; abundance: -; d_gene: TRBD2; j_gene: TRBJ2-3; CDR3nt: TGTGCCAGCAGTCGACTTCTAGCGGGACTCTCGAGCACAGATACGCAGTATTTT; CDR3aa: CASSRLLAGLSSTDTQYF
v_gene: TRBV6-5; abundance: -; d_gene: -; j_gene: TRBJ2-5; CDR3nt: TGTGCCAGCAGTCGTACAGGGAGTAGAGAGACCCAGTACTTC; CDR3aa: CASSRTGSRETQYF
v_gene: TRBV6-6; abundance: -; d_gene: -; j_gene: TRBJ1-1; CDR3nt: TGTGCCAGCAGTTACCTGACACCGAACACTGAAGCTTTCTTT; CDR3aa: CASSYLTPNTEAFF
v_gene: TRBV28; abundance: -; d_gene: -; j_gene: TRBJ1-1; CDR3nt: TGTGCCAGCAGTTCCAGGGATAGGACTGAAGCTTTCTTT; CDR3aa: CASSSRDRTEAFF
v_gene: TRBV14; abundance: -; d_gene: -; j_gene: TRBJ2-7; CDR3nt: TGTGCCAGCAGCCAGATTGGGGGCCCTCTGTACGAGCAGTACTTC; CDR3aa: CASSQIGGPLYEQYF
v_gene: TRBV28; abundance: -; d_gene: TRBD1; j_gene: TRBJ1-1; CDR3nt: TGTGCCAGCAACCCGGGACAGGCGTACACTGAAGCTTTCTTT; CDR3aa: CASNPGQAYTEAFF
v_gene: TRBV7-3; abundance: -; d_gene: TRBD2; j_gene: TRBJ2-3; CDR3nt: TGTGCCAGCAGCTTGGTCGGGAGGGCCGTAGATACGCAGTATTTT; CDR3aa: CASSLVGRAVDTQYF
v_gene: TRBV29-1; abundance: -; d_gene: TRBD1; j_gene: TRBJ2-7; CDR3nt: TGCAGCGTGCTCAGGCAGGGGGCCTACGAGCAGTACTTC; CDR3aa: CSVLRQGAYEQYF
v_gene: TRBV30; abundance: once; d_gene: -; j_gene: TRBJ1-4; CDR3nt: TGTGCCTGGAACGAGGACCGGGGTTTGTTTTTT; CDR3aa: CAWNEDRGLFF
v_gene: TRBV9; abundance: few; d_gene: -; j_gene: TRBJ1-5; CDR3nt: TGTGCCAGCAGCGCCACAGGTGCTAGCAATCAGCCCCAGCATTTT; CDR3aa: CASSATGASNQPQHF
v_gene: TRBV10-3; abundance: -; d_gene: -; j_gene: TRBJ2-3; CDR3nt: TGTGCCATCAGCGCGGCAACCGGCACAGATACGCAGTATTTT; CDR3aa: CAISAATGTDTQYF
v_gene: TRBV19; abundance: -; d_gene: TRBD1; j_gene: TRBJ1-2; CDR3nt: TGTGCCAGTAGCCCGGACAGGGACGGCTATGGCTACACCTTC; CDR3aa: CASSPDRDGYGYTF
v_gene: TRBV5-4; abundance: -; d_gene: -; j_gene: TRBJ2-1; CDR3nt: TGTGCCAGCAGCTTGGGCGGGAATGAGCAGTTCTTC; CDR3aa: CASSLGGNEQFF
v_gene: TRBV6-1; abundance: -; d_gene: -; j_gene: TRBJ1-4; CDR3nt: TGTGCCAGCAGCCCAGAGCAGGGAATCAAACTGTTTTTT; CDR3aa: CASSPEQGIKLFF
v_gene: TRBV7-6; abundance: -; d_gene: TRBD2; j_gene: TRBJ2-2; CDR3nt: TGTGCCAGCAGCTCCGGGGGGACCGGGGAGCTGTTTTTT; CDR3aa: CASSSGGTGELFF
v_gene: TRBV4-1; abundance: -; d_gene: -; j_gene: TRBJ2-1; CDR3nt: TGCGCCAGCAGCCCAAAATCGGGGGACGCGTGGAACAATGAGCAGTTCTTC; CDR3aa: CASSPKSGDAWNNEQFF
v_gene: TRBV18; abundance: -; d_gene: -; j_gene: TRBJ2-7; CDR3nt: TGTGCCAGCTCACCACCCGCGGCAGGGCACAACGAGCAGTACTTC; CDR3aa: CASSPPAAGHNEQYF
v_gene: TRBV27; abundance: -; d_gene: -; j_gene: TRBJ1-1; CDR3nt: TGTGCCAGCACCGACACCTCGAACACTGAAGCTTTCTTT; CDR3aa: CASTDTSNTEAFF
v_gene: TRBV19; abundance: few; d_gene: TRBD2; j_gene: TRBJ2-3; CDR3nt: TGTGCCAGTAGTATACCACTAGCGGGAGGCTCAGATACGCAGTATTTT; CDR3aa: CASSIPLAGGSDTQYF